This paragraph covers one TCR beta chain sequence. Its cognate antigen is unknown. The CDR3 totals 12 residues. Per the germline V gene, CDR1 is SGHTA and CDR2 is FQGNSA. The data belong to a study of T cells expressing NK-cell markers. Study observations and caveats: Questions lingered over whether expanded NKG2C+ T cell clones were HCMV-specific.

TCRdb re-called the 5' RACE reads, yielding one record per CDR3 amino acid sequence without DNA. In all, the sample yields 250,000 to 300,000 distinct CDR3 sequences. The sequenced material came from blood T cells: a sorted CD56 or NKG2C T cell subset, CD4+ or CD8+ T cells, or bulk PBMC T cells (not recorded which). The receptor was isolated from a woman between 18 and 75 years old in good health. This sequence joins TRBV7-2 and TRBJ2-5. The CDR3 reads CASSLLGETQYF. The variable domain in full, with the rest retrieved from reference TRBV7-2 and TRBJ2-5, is GAGVSQSPSNKVTEKGKDVELRCDPISGHTALYWYRQSLGQGLEFLIYFQGNSAPDKSGLPSDRFSAERTGGSVSTLTIQRTQQEDSAVYLCASSLLGETQYFGPGTRLLVL.